One T cell receptor beta chain is described in this entry. Germline V gives CDR1 SGHRS, CDR2 YFSETQ. The V segment lost 0 bases and the J segment 5 bases; nucleotides outside the gene matches: 8. This CDR3 has 17 residues. Sequencing was performed with immunoSEQ multiplex PCR; in TCRdb, only in-frame clones are kept and a portion is missing. The sample consists of under 300,000 clones, over 80% of them appearing once. This record belongs to a study of blood T cell repertoires in COVID-19. The study assigned cohorts using participant-reported clinical history. The TCR was taken from a woman aged 40 to 55 who had been exposed to COVID-19. V is TRBV5-1 and J is TRBJ1-1; 12 bases are shared with TRBD1. Sequences were obtained from PBMCs or T cells enriched from blood (not recorded which). This CDR3 is CASSLASGTGGQTEAFF. CDR3 nucleotides: TGCGCCAGCAGCTTGGCCTCCGGGACAGGGGGCCAAACTGAAGCTTTCTTT.